The source of this T cell receptor beta chain is a study of radiation and T cells in renal cell carcinoma. Overall study findings and caveats: In blood, top tumor clones expanded by 2 weeks, shrinking by 4.

This CDR3 has 16 amino acids. From germline, CDR1 is SGHRS and CDR2 YFSETQ. V was clipped by 0 bases and J by 2 bases; unmatched bases: 7. Treatment in this sample: 15 Gy SBRT to primary tumor, nephrectomy 4 weeks later. The tumor was a clear cell renal cell carcinoma. By frequency in the sample, this clone is medium-sized. Its antigen is undetermined. Assay: immunoSEQ multiplex PCR; the TCRdb copy retains only in-frame clones and omits some. Seen here are some 10,000 clones, approximately 62% observed once, and the top ten hold 15% to 20%. Sequencing was performed on tumor tissue, taken from a patient whose treatment included radiotherapy and nephrectomy. The TCR was taken from a woman aged 50 to 60 with renal cell carcinoma. This rearrangement joins TRBV5-1 to TRBJ2-7; 8 bases match TRBD1. The DNA for the CDR3 is TGCGCCAGCAGCTTGGAAATCCGGACAGGGCCCTACGAGCAGTACTTC. This translates into CASSLEIRTGPYEQYF.